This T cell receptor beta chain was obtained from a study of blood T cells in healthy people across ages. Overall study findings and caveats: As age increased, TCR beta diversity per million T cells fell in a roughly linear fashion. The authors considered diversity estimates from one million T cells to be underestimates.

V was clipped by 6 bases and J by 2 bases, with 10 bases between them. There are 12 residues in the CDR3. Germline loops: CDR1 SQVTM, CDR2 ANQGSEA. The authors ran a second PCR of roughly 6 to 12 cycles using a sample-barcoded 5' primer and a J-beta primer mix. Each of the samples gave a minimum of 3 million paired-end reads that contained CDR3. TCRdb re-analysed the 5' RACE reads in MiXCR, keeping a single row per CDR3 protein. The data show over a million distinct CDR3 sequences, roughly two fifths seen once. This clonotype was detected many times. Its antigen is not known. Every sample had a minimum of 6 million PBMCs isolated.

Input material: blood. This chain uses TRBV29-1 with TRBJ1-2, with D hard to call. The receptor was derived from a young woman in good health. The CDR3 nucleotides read TGCAGCGTCGGCCGACGCAACTATGGCTACACCTTC. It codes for CSVGRRNYGYTF. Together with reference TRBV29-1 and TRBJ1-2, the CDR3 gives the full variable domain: SAVISQKPSRDICQRGTSLTIQCQVDSQVTMMFWYRQQPGQSLTLIATANQGSEATYESGFVIDKFPISRPNLTFSTLTVSNMSPEDSSIYLCSVGRRNYGYTFGSGTRLTVV.